This T cell receptor (beta chain) was identified during a study of blood T cell repertoires in COVID-19. Here immunoSEQ multiplex PCR was the method, and the copy in TCRdb shows in-frame clones only, minus some. The table lists some 450,000 clones, roughly 90% of them singletons. Enrolment of Seattle patients took place during active infection, and they were followed longitudinally. The V gene end was trimmed by 5 bases and the J gene end by 6 bases; junction bases not matched to a gene: 7. This CDR3 contains 14 residues. Per germline, CDR1 LNHDA and CDR2 SQIVND (reference sequence). The chain joins TRBV19 to TRBJ1-5; the match to TRBD1 covers 7 bases. Sample: peripheral blood. The receptor was derived from a man younger than 30 with COVID-19, enrolled during active disease. The CDR3 bases are TGTGCCAGTAGTCAACAGGGGATGGGTCAGCCCCAGCATTTT. This codes for CASSQQGMGQPQHF.